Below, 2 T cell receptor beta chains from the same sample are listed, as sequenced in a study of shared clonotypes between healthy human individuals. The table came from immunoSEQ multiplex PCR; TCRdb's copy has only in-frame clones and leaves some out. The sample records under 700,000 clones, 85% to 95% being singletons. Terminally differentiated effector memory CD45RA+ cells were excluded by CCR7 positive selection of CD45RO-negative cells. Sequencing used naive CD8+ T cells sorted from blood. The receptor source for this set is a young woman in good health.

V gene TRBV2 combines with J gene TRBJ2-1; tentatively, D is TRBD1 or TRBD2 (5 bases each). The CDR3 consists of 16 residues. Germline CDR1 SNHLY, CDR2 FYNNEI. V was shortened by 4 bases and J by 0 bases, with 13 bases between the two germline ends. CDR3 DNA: TGTGCCAGCAGTGTCCCCGGGACCAACTCCTACAATGAGCAGTTCTTC. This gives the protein CASSVPGTNSYNEQFF.

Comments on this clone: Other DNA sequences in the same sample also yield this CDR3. The CDR3 here is CASSSTRSYEQYF. CDR3 bases: TGTGCCAGCAGCTCAACTAGGTCCTACGAGCAGTACTTC. V usage is TRBV7-9 and J usage is TRBJ2-7, with D possibly being TRBD2 (5 bases). V lost 4 bases, J lost 1 base, and 8 bases lay in between. This CDR3 has 13 residues. Germline CDR1 SEHNR, CDR2 FQNEAQ (reference sequence).